This T cell receptor beta chain was captured by sequencing in a study of early T cells in non-severe SARS-CoV-2 infection. Study background: The chains were unpaired, and the sequenced material was bulk RNA from unsorted whole blood. Findings and caveats of the study: Private and CD4 specificities were missed by VDJdb matching, which favored anti-spike CD8 responses.

The TCR library protocol attached unique molecular identifiers to the individual cDNA molecules. TCRdb passed the 5' RACE reads through MiXCR, listing each CDR3 protein once. This sample has 50,000 to 60,000 distinct CDR3 sequences, with less than 9.5% found just once. Germline CDR1 reads MNHEY; CDR2 reads SMNVEV (reference sequence). This CDR3 has 19 residues. Trimming took 0 bases from V and 0 from J, leaving 20 bases between them. This clonotype has a count of ten or more. Its antigen is still unknown. The source is an adult who was a healthcare worker with PCR-confirmed SARS-CoV-2 infection or an uninfected control (not recorded which). The chain joins TRBV27 to TRBJ1-2; maybe TRBD1 (5 bases). This material consisted of whole blood, taken at baseline. CDR3 protein: CASSLSGVGLGRANYGYTF. As DNA, the CDR3 is TGTGCCAGCAGTTTATCGGGGGTGGGGCTGGGGCGAGCTAACTATGGCTACACCTTC.